This T cell receptor beta chain was obtained from a study of PD-L1 blockade in urothelial cancer. Indicated time point: pretreatment peripheral blood. Patient sample counts ranged from 1 to 8, pretreatment and on-treatment. TCRdb's table, derived via immunoSEQ multiplex PCR, lists solely in-frame clones and lacks some. This table holds 55,000 to 80,000 clones, around 86% found once. The material was PBMCs, obtained around atezolizumab (anti-PD-L1) treatment. The TCR originated in a man between 65 and 80 years old with urothelial cancer.

CDR3 sequence (DNA): TGCAGTGCTAGCGATAGAGATACGCAGTATTTT. This encodes CSASDRDTQYF. The chain is built from TRBV20-1 and TRBJ2-3; D call uncertain. Trimming removed 3 bases from V and 5 bases from J, with 6 bases in between. CDR3 length: 11 amino acids. Germline loops: CDR1 DFQATT, CDR2 SNEGSKA (reference sequence).